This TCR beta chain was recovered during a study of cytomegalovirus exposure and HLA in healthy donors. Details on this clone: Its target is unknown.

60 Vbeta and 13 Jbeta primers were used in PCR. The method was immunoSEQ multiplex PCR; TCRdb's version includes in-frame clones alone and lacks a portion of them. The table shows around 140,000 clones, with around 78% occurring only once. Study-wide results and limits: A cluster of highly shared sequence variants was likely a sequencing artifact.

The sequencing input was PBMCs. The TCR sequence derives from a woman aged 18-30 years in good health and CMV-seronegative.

The CDR3 reads CASSPRGGSMNTEAFF. DNA for the CDR3: TGCGCCAGCAGCCCGAGGGGCGGGAGCATGAACACTGAAGCTTTCTTT. This chain links TRBV5-1 with TRBJ1-1; a weak D match, TRBD1 (5 bases). The germline V gene encodes CDR1 SGHRS and CDR2 YFSETQ. This CDR3 spans 16 amino acids. V was trimmed by 4 bases and J by 0 bases, leaving 16 bases between them.